The present T cell receptor beta chain was sequenced within a study of blood T cell repertoires in COVID-19. Overall study context: The United States, Italy and Spain provided the acute and convalescent COVID-19 samples. Sample material is recorded as cDNA or gDNA derived from T cells, B-cell-depleted T cells, or PBMCs.

In the authors' methods: Amplification of reference gene primers provided the estimated nucleated cell counts. Method: immunoSEQ multiplex PCR; TCRdb's copy keeps in-frame clones and lacks some. The DNA gave D and trimming, while V, J and clone size come from that table. Among 150,000 to 200,000 clones listed, more than 70% were seen once. The CDR3 is made up of 14 amino acids. Trimming left V 2 bases short and J 6 bases short, with 10 bases between. Germline lookup yields CDR1 MNHEY and CDR2 SVGEGT. This clonotype originated in a human donor in a cohort sampled during active COVID-19. The chain carries TRBV6-2 or TRBV6-3 and TRBJ2-2; D unclear. Sequencing input: peripheral blood. Here the CDR3 reads CASSYDAAAGELFF. CDR3 in DNA: TGTGCCAGCAGTTACGACGCGGCGGCCGGGGAGCTGTTTTTT.